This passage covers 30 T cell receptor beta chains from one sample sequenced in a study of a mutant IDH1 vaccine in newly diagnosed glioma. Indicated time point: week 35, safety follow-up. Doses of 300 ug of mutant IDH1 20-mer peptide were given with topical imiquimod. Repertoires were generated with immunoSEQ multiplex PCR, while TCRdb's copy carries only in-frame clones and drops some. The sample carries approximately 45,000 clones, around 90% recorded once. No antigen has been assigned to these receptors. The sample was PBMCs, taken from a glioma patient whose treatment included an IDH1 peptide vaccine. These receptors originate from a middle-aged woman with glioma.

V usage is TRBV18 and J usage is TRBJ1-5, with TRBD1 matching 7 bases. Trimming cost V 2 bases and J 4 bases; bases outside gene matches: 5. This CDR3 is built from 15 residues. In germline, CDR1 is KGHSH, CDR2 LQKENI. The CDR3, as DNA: TGTGCCAGCTCACCAGCAGGGGGAGGAAATCAGCCCCAGCATTTT. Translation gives CASSPAGGGNQPQHF.

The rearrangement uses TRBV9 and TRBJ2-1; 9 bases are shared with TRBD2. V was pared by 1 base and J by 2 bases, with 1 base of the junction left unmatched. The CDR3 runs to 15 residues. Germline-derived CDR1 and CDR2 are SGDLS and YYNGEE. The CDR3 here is CASSVTSGPYNEQFF. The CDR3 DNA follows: TGTGCCAGCAGCGTAACTAGCGGGCCCTACAATGAGCAGTTCTTC.

The CDR3 DNA is TGTGCCAGCAGCTTGGGGGGTAGCGGGGGCGGAGCGGAGACCCAGTACTTC. This codes for CASSLGGSGGGAETQYF. The chain employs TRBV5-4 and TRBJ2-5; TRBD2 matches at 9 bases. With V trimmed by 0 bases and J by 5 bases, 11 bases remained unmatched. CDR3 length equals 17 residues. From germline, CDR1 is SGHNT and CDR2 YYREEE (reference sequence).

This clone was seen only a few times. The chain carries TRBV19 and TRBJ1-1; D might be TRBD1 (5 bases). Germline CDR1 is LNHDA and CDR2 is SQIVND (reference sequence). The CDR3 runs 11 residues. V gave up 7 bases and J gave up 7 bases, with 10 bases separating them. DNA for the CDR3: TGTGCCAGTAAAACAGGCATTGAAGCTTTCTTT. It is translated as CASKTGIEAFF.

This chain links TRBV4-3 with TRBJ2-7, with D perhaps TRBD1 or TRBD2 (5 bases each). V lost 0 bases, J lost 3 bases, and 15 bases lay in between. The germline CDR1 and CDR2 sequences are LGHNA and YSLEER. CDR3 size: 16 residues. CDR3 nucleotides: TGCGCCAGCAGCCAAGAGTATTCAGGGAGTTACTACGAGCAGTACTTC. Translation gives CASSQEYSGSYYEQYF.

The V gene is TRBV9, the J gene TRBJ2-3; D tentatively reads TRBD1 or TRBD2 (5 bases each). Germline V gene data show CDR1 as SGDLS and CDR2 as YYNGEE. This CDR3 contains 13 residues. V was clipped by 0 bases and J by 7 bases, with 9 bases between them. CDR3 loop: CASSVGEGYTQYF. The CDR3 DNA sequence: TGTGCCAGCAGCGTAGGAGAGGGGTATACGCAGTATTTT.

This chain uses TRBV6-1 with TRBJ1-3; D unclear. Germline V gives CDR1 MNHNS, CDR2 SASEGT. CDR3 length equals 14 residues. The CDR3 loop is CAHVIPNSGNTIYF. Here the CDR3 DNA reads TGTGCGCACGTTATACCGAACTCTGGAAACACCATATATTTT.

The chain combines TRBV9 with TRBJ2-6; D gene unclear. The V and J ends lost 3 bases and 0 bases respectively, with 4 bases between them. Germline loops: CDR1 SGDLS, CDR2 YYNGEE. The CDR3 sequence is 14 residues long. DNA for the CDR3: TGTGCCAGCAGCGCCCTCTCTGGGGCCAACGTCCTGACTTTC. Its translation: CASSALSGANVLTF.

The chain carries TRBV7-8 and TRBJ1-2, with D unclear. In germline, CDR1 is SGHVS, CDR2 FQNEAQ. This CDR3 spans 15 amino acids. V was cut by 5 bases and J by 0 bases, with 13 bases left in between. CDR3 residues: CASSLGASANYGYTF. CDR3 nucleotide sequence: TGTGCCAGCAGCCTGGGAGCTTCAGCTAACTATGGCTACACCTTC.

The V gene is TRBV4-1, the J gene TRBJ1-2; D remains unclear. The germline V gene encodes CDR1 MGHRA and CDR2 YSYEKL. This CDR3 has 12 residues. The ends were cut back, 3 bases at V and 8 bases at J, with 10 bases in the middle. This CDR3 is CASSQNSRGYTF. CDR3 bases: TGCGCCAGCAGCCAGAACAGTAGGGGCTACACCTTC.

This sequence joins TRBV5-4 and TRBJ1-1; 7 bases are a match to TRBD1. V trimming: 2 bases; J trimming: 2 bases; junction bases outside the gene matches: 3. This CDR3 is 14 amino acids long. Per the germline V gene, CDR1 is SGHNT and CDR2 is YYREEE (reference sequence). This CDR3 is CASSFDRANTEAFF. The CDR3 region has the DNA TGTGCCAGCAGCTTCGACAGGGCTAACACTGAAGCTTTCTTT.

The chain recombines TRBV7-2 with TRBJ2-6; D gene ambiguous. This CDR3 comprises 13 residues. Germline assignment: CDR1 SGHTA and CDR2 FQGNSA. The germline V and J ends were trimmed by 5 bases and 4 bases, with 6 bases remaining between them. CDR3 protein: CASSIPGANVLTF. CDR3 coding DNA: TGTGCCAGCAGCATTCCAGGGGCCAACGTCCTGACTTTC. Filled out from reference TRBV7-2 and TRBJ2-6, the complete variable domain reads GAGVSQSPSNKVTEKGKDVELRCDPISGHTALYWYRQSLGQGLEFLIYFQGNSAPDKSGLPSDRFSAERTGGSVSTLTIQRTQQEDSAVYLCASSIPGANVLTFGAGSRLTVL.

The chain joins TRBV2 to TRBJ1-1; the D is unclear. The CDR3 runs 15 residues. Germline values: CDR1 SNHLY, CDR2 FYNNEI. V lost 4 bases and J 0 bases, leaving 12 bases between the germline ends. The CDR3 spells CASSVSSLMNTEAFF. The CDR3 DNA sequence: TGTGCCAGCAGTGTATCCTCTTTGATGAACACTGAAGCTTTCTTT.

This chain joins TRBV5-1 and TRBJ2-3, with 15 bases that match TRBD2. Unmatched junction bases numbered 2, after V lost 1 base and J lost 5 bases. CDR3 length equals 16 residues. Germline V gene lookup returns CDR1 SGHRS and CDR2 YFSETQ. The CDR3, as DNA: TGCGCCAGCAGCTTGTGGACTAGCGGGGGGGAAGATACGCAGTATTTT. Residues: CASSLWTSGGEDTQYF.

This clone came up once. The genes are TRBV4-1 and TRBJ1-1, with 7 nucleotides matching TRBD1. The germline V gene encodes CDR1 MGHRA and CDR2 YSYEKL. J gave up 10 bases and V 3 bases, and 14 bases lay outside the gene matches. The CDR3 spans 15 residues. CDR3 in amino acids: CASSHPPTGYPPAFF. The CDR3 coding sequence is TGCGCCAGCAGCCACCCCCCGACAGGGTATCCCCCAGCTTTCTTT.

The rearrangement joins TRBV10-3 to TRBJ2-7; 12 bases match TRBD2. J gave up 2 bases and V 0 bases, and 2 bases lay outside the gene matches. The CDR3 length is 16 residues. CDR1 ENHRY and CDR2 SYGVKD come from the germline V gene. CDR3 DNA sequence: TGTGCCATCAGTGAGTCGACTAGCGGGAGCACCTACGAGCAGTACTTC. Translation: CAISESTSGSTYEQYF.

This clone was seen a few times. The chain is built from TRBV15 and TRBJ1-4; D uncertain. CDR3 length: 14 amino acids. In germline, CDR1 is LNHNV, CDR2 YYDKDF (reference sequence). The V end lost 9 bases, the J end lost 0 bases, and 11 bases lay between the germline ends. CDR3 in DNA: TGTGCCACTACCACGGATGCAACTAATGAAAAACTGTTTTTT. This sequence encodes CATTTDATNEKLFF. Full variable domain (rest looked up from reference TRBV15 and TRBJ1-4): DAMVIQNPRYQVTQFGKPVTLSCSQTLNHNVMYWYQQKSSQAPKLLFHYYDKDFNNEADTPDNFQSRRPNTSFCFLDIRSPGLGDTAMYLCATTTDATNEKLFFGSGTQLSVL.

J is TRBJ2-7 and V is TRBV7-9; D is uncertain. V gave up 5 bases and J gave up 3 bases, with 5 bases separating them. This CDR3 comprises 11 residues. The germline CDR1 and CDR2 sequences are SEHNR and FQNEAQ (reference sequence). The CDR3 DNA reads TGTGCCAGCAGCCCGGGCTACGAGCAGTACTTC. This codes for CASSPGYEQYF.

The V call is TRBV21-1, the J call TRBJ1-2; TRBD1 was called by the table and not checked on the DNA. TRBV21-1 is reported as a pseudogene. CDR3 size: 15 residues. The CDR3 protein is CASSPRQGASDGYTF. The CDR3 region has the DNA TGTGCCAGCAGCCCTCGACAGGGGGCTAGCGATGGCTACACCTTC.

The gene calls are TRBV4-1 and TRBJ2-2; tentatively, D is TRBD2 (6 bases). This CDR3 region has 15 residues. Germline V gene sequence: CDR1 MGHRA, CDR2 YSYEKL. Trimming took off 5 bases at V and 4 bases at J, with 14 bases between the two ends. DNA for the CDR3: TGCGCCAGCAGCATGACGGGAGTATCCACCGGGGAGCTGTTTTTT. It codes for CASSMTGVSTGELFF.

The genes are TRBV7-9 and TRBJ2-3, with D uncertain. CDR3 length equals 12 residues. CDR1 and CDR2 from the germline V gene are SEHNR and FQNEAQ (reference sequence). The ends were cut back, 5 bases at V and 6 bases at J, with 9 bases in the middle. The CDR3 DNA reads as TGTGCCAGCAGCCCCCCCGGGGATACGCAGTATTTT. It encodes CASSPPGDTQYF.

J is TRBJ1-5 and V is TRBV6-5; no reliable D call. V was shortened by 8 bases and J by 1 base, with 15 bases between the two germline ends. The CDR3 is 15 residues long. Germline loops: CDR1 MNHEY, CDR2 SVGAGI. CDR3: CASHPYQTSNQPQHF. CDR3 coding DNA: TGTGCCAGCCACCCCTACCAGACCAGCAATCAGCCCCAGCATTTT.

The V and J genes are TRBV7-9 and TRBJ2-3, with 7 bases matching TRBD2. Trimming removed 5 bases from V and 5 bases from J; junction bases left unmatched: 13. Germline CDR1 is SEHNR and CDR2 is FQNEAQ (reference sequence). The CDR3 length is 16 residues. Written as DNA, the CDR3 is TGTGCCAGCAGCCTAATTGGGGGAGGGCCGATAGATACGCAGTATTTT. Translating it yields CASSLIGGGPIDTQYF.

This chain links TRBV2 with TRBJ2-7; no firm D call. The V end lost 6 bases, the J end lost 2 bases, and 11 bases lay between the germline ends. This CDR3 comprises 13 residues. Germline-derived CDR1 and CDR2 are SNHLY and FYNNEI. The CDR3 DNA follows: TGTGCCAGCAGCCGGTCCCGAGCCTACGAGCAGTACTTC. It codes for CASSRSRAYEQYF.

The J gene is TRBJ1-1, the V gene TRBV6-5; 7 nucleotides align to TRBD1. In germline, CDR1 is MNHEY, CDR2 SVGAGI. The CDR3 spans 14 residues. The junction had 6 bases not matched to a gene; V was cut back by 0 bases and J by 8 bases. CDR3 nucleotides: TGTGCCAGCAGTTACTCTTTTAGAGGGGGCGAAGCTTTCTTT. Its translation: CASSYSFRGGEAFF.

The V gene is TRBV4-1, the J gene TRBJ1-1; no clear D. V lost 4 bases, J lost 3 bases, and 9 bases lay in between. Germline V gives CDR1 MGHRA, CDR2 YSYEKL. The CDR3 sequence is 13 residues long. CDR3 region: CASSRLQDTEAFF. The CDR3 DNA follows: TGCGCCAGCAGCCGTCTGCAGGACACTGAAGCTTTCTTT.

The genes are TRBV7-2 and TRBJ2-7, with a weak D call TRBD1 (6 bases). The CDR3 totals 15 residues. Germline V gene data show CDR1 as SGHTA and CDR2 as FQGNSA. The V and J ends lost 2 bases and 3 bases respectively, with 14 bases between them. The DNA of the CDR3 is TGTGCCAGCAGCTTATCCGGGACAACTAACTACGAGCAGTACTTC. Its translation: CASSLSGTTNYEQYF.

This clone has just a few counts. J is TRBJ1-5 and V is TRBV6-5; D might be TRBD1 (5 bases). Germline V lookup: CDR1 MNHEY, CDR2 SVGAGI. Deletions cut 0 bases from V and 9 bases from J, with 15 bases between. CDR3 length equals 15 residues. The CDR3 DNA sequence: TGTGCCAGCAGTTACTCGAATACAGGTCATCGGCCCCAGCATTTT. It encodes CASSYSNTGHRPQHF.

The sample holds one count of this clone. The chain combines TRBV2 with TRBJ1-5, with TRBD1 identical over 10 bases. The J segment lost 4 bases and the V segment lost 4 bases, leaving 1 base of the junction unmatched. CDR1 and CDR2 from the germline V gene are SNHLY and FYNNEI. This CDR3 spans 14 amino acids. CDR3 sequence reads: CASSGTGGNQPQHF. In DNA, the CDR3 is TGTGCCAGCAGTGGGACAGGGGGAAATCAGCCCCAGCATTTT.

CDR3 region: CASRGQGRSTEAFF. The CDR3, as DNA: TGTGCCAGCAGGGGACAGGGTCGGAGCACTGAAGCTTTCTTT. The chain recombines TRBV2 with TRBJ1-1, with TRBD1 identical over 9 bases. The CDR3 contains 14 residues. V gave up 6 bases and J gave up 4 bases; unmatched junction bases: 6. The germline gives CDR1 SNHLY, CDR2 FYNNEI.